This TCR beta chain stems from a study of OX40 agonist ivuxolimab in advanced cancers. As for the study in general: Patient treatment consisted of intravenous ivuxolimab administration every 2 weeks at 0.01 to 10 mg/kg. Cohort: approximately 83% men, mean age approximately 60, aged about 20 to 85. Study observations and caveats: On average, a greater number of expanded clones characterised CD8+ T cells relative to CD4+. Low levels of normalized T-cell clonal expansion also appeared in some nonresponders.

CDR3 length: 16 amino acids. V was clipped by 5 bases and J by 4 bases; unmatched bases: 16. Per germline, CDR1 GTSNPN and CDR2 SVGIG (reference sequence). Repertoires were generated with immunoSEQ multiplex PCR, while TCRdb's copy carries only in-frame clones and drops some. Of tens of thousands of clones detected, 70% to 90% appear once; the ten largest clones hold 15% to 20%. Comment on this clone: What it binds is not known.

The sequence was obtained from an adult with an advanced solid tumor such as melanoma, head and neck, liver or kidney cancer. The chain carries TRBV30 and TRBJ1-2; 7 nucleotides align to TRBD1. The sample in question was CD4+ or CD8+ T cells sorted from blood, obtained in a trial of the OX40 agonist ivuxolimab. The CDR3: CAWLIIDREGTYGYTF. As DNA, the CDR3 is TGTGCCTGGCTGATTATCGACAGGGAAGGTACCTATGGCTACACCTTC.